The TCR beta chain described here comes from a study of tumor and adjacent non-tumor tissue in lung cancer. Of note for this clonotype: Its antigen is undetermined. Compared with germline, one end of the junction differs, possibly owing to a read error.

Broader study findings: In normal lung, the top 100 clones were significantly more dominant than in tumor. Higher tumor TCR diversity was associated with shorter survival.

This CDR3 has 11 residues. Germline CDR1 DFQATT, CDR2 SNEGSKA (reference sequence). Three rounds of nested PCR, following a modified ARM-PCR protocol, produced the TCRbeta library. One entry per CDR3 protein, called by TCRdb with MiXCR from the multiplex PCR reads. The data show under 140,000 distinct CDR3 sequences, about 87% seen once. This sample's RNA came from whole unsorted tissue. The sequence derives from a man between 70 and 80 years old with non-small cell lung cancer. The chain couples TRBV20-1 to TRBJ2-7; D tentatively fits TRBD1 or TRBD2 (5 bases each). The sequenced material came from lung tumor tissue. For the CDR3, the DNA is TGCAATGCTACCGGGGCGGTCGAGCAGTACTTC. Translating it yields CNATGAVEQYF.